Each of the 14 T cell receptor beta chains below was sequenced from the same sample in a study of T cell changes during pregnancy in multiple sclerosis (dated by TCRdb to the late 2010s). The library came from the immunoSEQ multiplex PCR assay. The table comes from immuneACCESS by way of TCRdb, which keeps in-frame sequences with V and J called. Part of the clones is missing from these tables; in studies checked, under half for an unresolved V gene and the rest for unknown reasons. The sample profile shows fewer than 50,000 clones; about 90% of them were found once. The top ten hold 0.75% to 0.85% of the sample. The material sequenced was CD4+ T cells from peripheral blood mononuclear cells, taken in the third trimester of pregnancy. These receptors originate from a female donor with multiple sclerosis, enrolled in a pregnancy study.

The chain couples TRBV18 to TRBJ1-1, with TRBD1 matching over 10 bases. V lost 5 bases to trimming and J lost 3 bases; unmatched junction nucleotides: 6. The V gene's germline CDR1 is KGHSH and CDR2 LQKENI. This CDR3 spans 15 amino acids. CDR3 sequence (DNA): TGTGCCAGCTCAGACCGGACAGGGGGGGACACTGAAGCTTTCTTT. This gives the protein CASSDRTGGDTEAFF.

The gene calls are TRBV21-1 and TRBJ2-4; the D call of TRBD1 is as the table states it, not checked on the DNA. TRBV21-1 counts as a pseudogene. This CDR3 has 22 amino acids. The CDR3 coding sequence is TGTGCCAGCAGCAAAGTTGAGGGGGCGCCAATATCTGCCAAGATAGCCAAAAACATTCAGTACTTC. It yields the protein CASSKVEGAPISAKIAKNIQYF.

The chain carries TRBV11-3 and TRBJ2-7; TRBD2 agrees at 12 bases. The CDR3 totals 19 residues. V gave up 1 base and J gave up 1 base; unmatched junction bases: 11. CDR1 SGHNT and CDR2 YENEEA come from the germline V gene. CDR3 in DNA: TGTGCCAGCAGCTTAGGCGGACTAGCGGGACGTTATGAGTCCTACGAGCAGTACTTC. Protein: CASSLGGLAGRYESYEQYF.

Written as DNA, the CDR3 is TGTGCCAGCAGCTTGGCTGGGGCGGGAGGGCCTTCGAGGGAGACCCAGTACTTC. Encoded protein: CASSLAGAGGPSRETQYF. The chain recombines TRBV5-5 with TRBJ2-5; 9 nucleotides agree with TRBD2. The CDR3 extends over 18 amino acids. Germline CDR1 and CDR2: SGHKS and YYEKEE (reference sequence). V trimming: 0 bases; J trimming: 5 bases; junction bases outside the gene matches: 14.

V gene TRBV5-1 combines with J gene TRBJ1-1; weak D call: TRBD1 (5 bases). Trimming took 0 bases from V and 3 from J, leaving 12 bases between them. Germline-derived CDR1 and CDR2 are SGHRS and YFSETQ. The length of the CDR3 is 15 residues. CDR3 residues: CASSLVFPGDTEAFF. The CDR3 DNA is TGCGCCAGCAGCTTGGTATTCCCGGGGGACACTGAAGCTTTCTTT.

The genes are TRBV2 and TRBJ2-5, with 7 bases fitting TRBD1. V lost 3 bases to trimming and J lost 5 bases; unmatched junction nucleotides: 6. Germline values: CDR1 SNHLY, CDR2 FYNNEI. The CDR3 loop spans 14 amino acids. The CDR3 DNA follows: TGTGCCAGCAGTGACAGACAGGGACGGGAGACCCAGTACTTC. Translation gives CASSDRQGRETQYF. The whole variable domain, remainder taken from reference TRBV2 and TRBJ2-5, is EPEVTQTPSHQVTQMGQEVILRCVPISNHLYFYWYRQILGQKVEFLVSFYNNEISEKSEIFDDQFSVERPDGSNFTLKIRSTKLEDSAMYFCASSDRQGRETQYFGPGTRLLVL.

The chain links TRBV4-3 to TRBJ1-1; no definite D call. The CDR3 is made up of 13 amino acids. Looked up from germline, CDR1 is LGHNA and CDR2 is YSLEER. V was cut by 5 bases and J by 0 bases, with 7 bases left in between. This chain's CDR3 is CASSSRLNTEAFF. CDR3 sequence (DNA): TGCGCCAGCAGCTCCAGGCTGAACACTGAAGCTTTCTTT.

The V gene is TRBV7-9, the J gene TRBJ2-7; D unresolved. The CDR3 is 15 residues long. V lost 7 bases and J 6 bases, leaving 22 bases between the germline ends. Per germline, CDR1 SEHNR and CDR2 FQNEAQ (reference sequence). The CDR3 protein is CASIWRLFNEVEQYF. CDR3 DNA sequence: TGTGCCAGCATCTGGCGTCTTTTTAATGAGGTCGAGCAGTACTTC. Complete variable domain (other parts from reference TRBV7-9 and TRBJ2-7): DTGVSQNPRHKITKRGQNVTFRCDPISEHNRLYWYRQTLGQGPEFLTYFQNEAQLEKSRLLSDRFSAERPKGSFSTLEIQRTEQGDSAMYLCASIWRLFNEVEQYFGPGTRLTVT.

This clone was picked up one time. The chain joins TRBV28 to TRBJ2-7; TRBD1 aligns across 9 bases. The CDR3 contains 16 residues. Losses at the gene ends were 5 bases for V and 0 bases for J; bases not matched to a gene: 8. The germline gives CDR1 MDHEN, CDR2 SYDVKM. The CDR3 region has the DNA TGTGCCAGCAGTACCCCGGGACAGGGCCTCTCCTACGAGCAGTACTTC. It encodes CASSTPGQGLSYEQYF.

J is TRBJ1-5 and V is TRBV2; D is unresolved. V was pared by 6 bases and J by 5 bases, with 11 bases between. The CDR3 contains 13 residues. Germline CDR1 is SNHLY and CDR2 is FYNNEI. CDR3 loop: CASSFDGDQPQHF. The DNA for the CDR3 is TGTGCCAGCAGCTTCGACGGGGATCAGCCCCAGCATTTT.

The chain recombines TRBV27 with TRBJ1-2; tentative D call: TRBD1 (5 bases). Germline CDR1 MNHEY, CDR2 SMNVEV (reference sequence). This CDR3 spans 15 amino acids. Trimming left V 5 bases short and J 0 bases short, with 13 bases between. CDR3 sequence reads: CASSPNGGANYGYTF. The DNA for the CDR3 is TGTGCCAGCAGTCCCAACGGGGGAGCTAACTATGGCTACACCTTC.

CDR3 region: CASSLWGKPYEQYF. The CDR3 nucleotides read TGTGCCAGCAGTTTATGGGGCAAGCCCTACGAGCAGTACTTC. The chain uses TRBV27 and TRBJ2-5; weak D call: TRBD1 (5 bases). The DNA end favors TRBJ2-7, so the J call may be wrong. The CDR3 is made up of 14 amino acids. The germline V gene has CDR1 MNHEY and CDR2 SMNVEV (reference sequence).

The V gene is TRBV30, the J gene TRBJ2-7, with a tentative D call TRBD2 (7 bases). This CDR3 is built from 15 residues. Trimming took 0 bases from V and 3 from J, leaving 15 bases between them. In germline, CDR1 is GTSNPN, CDR2 SVGIG (reference sequence). The CDR3 sequence: CAWSVPGGRFYEQYF. Written as DNA, the CDR3 is TGTGCCTGGAGTGTACCCGGGGGGCGCTTCTACGAGCAGTACTTC.

This clone was seen only a few times. This chain links TRBV27 with TRBJ1-5, with 9 bases lining up with TRBD1. The length of the CDR3 is 15 residues. V dropped 4 bases and J dropped 7; count of bases not matched to a gene: 8. Germline V gene lookup returns CDR1 MNHEY and CDR2 SMNVEV (reference sequence). CDR3 sequence reads: CASSSNRGRWQPQHF. DNA for the CDR3: TGTGCCAGCAGTTCTAACAGGGGGCGGTGGCAGCCCCAGCATTTT.